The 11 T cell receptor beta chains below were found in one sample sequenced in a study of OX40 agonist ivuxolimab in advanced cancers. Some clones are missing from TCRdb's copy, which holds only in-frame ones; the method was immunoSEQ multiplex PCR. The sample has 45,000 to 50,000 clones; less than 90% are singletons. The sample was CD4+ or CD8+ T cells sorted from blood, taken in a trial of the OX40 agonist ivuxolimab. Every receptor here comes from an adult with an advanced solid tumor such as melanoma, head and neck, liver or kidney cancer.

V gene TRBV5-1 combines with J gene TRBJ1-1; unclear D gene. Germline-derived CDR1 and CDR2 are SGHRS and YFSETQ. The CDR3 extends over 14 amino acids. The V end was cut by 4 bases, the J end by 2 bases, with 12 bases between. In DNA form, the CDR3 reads TGCGCCAGCAGCGCGTATTGGCTAAACACTGAAGCTTTCTTT. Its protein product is CASSAYWLNTEAFF.

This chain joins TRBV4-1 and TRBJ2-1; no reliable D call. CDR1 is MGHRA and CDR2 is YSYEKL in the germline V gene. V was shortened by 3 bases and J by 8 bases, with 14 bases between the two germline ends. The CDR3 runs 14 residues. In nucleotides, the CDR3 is TGCGCCAGCAGCCACCAGGACGGCGGAGATGAGCAGTTCTTC. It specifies CASSHQDGGDEQFF.

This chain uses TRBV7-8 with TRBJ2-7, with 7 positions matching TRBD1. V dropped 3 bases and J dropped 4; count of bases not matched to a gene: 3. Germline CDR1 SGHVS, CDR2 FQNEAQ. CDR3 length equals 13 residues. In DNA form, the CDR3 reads TGTGCCAGCAGCTTTGGGACAGAGTACGAGCAGTACTTC. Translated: CASSFGTEYEQYF.

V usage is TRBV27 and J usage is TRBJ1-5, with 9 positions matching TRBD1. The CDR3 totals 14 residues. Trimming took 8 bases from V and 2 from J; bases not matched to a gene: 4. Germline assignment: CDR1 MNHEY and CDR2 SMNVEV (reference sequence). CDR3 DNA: TGTGCCAGCCGACAGGGGGAGGGCAATCAGCCCCAGCATTTT. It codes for CASRQGEGNQPQHF.

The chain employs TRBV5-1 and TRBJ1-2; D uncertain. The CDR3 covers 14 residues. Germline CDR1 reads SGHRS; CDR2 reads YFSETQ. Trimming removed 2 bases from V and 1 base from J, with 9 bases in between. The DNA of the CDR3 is TGCGCCAGCAGCTTCCCAGGAAGTAACTATGGCTACACCTTC. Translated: CASSFPGSNYGYTF.

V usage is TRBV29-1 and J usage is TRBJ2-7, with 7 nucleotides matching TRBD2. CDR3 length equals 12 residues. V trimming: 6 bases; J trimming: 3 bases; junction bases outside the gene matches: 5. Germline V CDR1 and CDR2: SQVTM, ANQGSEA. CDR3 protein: CSVPGGGYEQYF. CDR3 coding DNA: TGCAGCGTACCGGGGGGTGGCTACGAGCAGTACTTC.

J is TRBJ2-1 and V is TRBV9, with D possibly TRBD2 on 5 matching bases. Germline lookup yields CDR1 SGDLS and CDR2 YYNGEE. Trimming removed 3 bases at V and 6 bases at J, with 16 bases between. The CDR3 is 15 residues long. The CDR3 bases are TGTGCCAGCAGCGAGGTGGGAGAGACGGCCAATGAGCAGTTCTTC. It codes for CASSEVGETANEQFF.

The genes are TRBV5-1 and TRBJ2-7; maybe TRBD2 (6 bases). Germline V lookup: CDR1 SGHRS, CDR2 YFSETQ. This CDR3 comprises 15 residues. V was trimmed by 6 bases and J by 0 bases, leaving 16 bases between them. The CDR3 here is CASKEGPASSYEQYF. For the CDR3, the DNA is TGCGCCAGCAAGGAGGGTCCCGCAAGCTCCTACGAGCAGTACTTC.

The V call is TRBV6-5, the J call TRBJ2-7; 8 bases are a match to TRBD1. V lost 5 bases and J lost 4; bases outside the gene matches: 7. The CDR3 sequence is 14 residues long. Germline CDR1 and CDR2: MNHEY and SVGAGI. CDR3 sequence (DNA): TGTGCCAGCAGTCATGGTCAGGGGGCGTACGAGCAGTACTTC. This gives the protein CASSHGQGAYEQYF.

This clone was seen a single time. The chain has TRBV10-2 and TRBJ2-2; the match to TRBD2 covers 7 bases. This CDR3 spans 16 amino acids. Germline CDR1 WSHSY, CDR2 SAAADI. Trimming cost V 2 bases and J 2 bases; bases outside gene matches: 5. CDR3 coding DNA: TGCGCCAGCAGTGAGCCTGGGACTACAAACACCGGGGAGCTGTTTTTT. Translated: CASSEPGTTNTGELFF.

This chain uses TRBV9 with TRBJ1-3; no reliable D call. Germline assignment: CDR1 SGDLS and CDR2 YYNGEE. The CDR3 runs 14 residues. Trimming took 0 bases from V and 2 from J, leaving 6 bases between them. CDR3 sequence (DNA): TGTGCCAGCAGCGTAGTGCAGGCTGGAAACACCATATATTTT. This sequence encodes CASSVVQAGNTIYF.